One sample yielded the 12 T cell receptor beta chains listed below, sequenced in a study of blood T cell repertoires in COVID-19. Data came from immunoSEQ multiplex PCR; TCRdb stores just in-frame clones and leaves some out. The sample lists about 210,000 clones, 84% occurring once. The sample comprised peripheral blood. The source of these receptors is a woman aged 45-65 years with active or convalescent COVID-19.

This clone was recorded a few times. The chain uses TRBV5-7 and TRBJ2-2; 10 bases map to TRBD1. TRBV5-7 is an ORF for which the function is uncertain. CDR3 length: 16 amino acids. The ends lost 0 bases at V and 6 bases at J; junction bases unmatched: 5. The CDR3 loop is CASSLADGQGAGELFF. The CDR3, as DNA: TGTGCCAGCAGCTTGGCTGATGGACAGGGGGCCGGGGAGCTGTTTTTT.

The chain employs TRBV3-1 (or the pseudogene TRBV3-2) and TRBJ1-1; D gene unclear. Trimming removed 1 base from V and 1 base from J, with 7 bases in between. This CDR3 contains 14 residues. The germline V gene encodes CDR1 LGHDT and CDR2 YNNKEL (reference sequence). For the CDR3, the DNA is TGTGCCAGCAGCCAAGTACACAGGAACACTGAAGCTTTCTTT. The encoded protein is CASSQVHRNTEAFF.

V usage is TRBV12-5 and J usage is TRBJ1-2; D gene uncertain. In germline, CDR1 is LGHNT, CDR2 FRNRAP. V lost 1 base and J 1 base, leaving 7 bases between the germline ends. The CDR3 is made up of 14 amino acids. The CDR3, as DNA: TGTGCTAGTGGTTTGGGCGGGGTTAACTATGGCTACACCTTC. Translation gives CASGLGGVNYGYTF.

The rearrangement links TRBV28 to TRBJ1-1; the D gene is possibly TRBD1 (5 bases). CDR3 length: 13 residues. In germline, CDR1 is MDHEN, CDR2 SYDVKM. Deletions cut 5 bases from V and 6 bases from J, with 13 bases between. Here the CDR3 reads CASSPLRGSEAFF. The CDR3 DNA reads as TGTGCCAGCAGTCCCCTCCGGGGGTCTGAAGCTTTCTTT.

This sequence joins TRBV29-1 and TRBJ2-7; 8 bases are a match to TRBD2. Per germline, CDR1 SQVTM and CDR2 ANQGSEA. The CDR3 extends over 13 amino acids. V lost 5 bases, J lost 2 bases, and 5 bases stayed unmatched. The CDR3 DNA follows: TGCAGCGTTATCGGACTAGCCCCCTACGAGCAGTACTTC. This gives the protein CSVIGLAPYEQYF.

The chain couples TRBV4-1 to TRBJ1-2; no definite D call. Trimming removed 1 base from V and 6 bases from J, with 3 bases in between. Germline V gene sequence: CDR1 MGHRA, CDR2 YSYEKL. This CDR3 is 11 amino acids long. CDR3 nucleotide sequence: TGCGCCAGCAGCCAAGGCGATGGCTACACCTTC. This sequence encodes CASSQGDGYTF.

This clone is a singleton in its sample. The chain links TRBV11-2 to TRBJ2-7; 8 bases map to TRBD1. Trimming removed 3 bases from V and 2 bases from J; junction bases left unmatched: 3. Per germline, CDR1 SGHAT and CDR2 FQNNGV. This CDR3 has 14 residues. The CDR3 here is CASSFWDRPYEQYF. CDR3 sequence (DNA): TGTGCCAGCAGCTTCTGGGACAGGCCCTACGAGCAGTACTTC.

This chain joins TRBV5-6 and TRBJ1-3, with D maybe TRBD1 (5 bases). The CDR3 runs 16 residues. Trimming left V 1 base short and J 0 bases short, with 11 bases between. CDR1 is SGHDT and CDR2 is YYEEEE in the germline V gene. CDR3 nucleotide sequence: TGTGCCAGCAGCTTGCTTGGGGGGAACTCTGGAAACACCATATATTTT. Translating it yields CASSLLGGNSGNTIYF.

The CDR3 nucleotides are TGTGCCAGCAGTGACGAATCCGGGACAGGGGGGAATGAGCAGTTCTTC. Protein product: CASSDESGTGGNEQFF. The chain links TRBV6-4 to TRBJ2-1, with TRBD1 matching over 11 bases. V gave up 2 bases and J gave up 7 bases; unmatched junction bases: 7. The CDR3 has 16 amino acids. Germline V lookup: CDR1 MRHNA, CDR2 SNTAGT.

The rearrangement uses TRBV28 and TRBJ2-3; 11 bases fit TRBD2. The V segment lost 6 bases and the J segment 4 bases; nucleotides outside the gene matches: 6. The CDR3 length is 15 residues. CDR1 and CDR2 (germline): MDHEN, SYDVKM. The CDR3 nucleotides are TGTGCCAGCAGCTCGACTAGCGGGAACGCAGATACGCAGTATTTT. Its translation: CASSSTSGNADTQYF.

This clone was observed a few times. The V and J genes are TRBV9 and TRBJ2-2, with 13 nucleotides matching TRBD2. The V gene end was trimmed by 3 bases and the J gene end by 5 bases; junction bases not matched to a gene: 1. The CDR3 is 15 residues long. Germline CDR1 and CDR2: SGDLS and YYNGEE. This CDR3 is CASSATSGGTGELFF. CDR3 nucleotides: TGTGCCAGCAGCGCGACTAGCGGGGGGACCGGGGAGCTGTTTTTT.

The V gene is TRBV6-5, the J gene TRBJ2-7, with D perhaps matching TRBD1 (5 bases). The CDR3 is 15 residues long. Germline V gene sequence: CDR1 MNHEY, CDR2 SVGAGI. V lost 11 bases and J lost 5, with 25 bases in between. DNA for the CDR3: TGTGCCGCCCGCCCTCGGACAACCCACCCCCACGAGCAGTACTTC. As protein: CAARPRTTHPHEQYF.